This T cell receptor beta chain comes out of a study of OX40 agonist ivuxolimab in advanced cancers. Between the trimmed V and J ends, which lost 0 bases and 2 bases, there was a span of 8 bases. The CDR3 has 15 residues. The germline V gene has CDR1 MNHEY and CDR2 SMNVEV (reference sequence). The data were produced by immunoSEQ multiplex PCR, yet TCRdb's version contains in-frame clones alone and is incomplete. The table includes 58,000 or so clones, 75% to 90% detected once. The source was CD4+ or CD8+ T cells sorted from blood, collected in a trial of the OX40 agonist ivuxolimab. The V call is TRBV27, the J call TRBJ2-1; tentatively, D is TRBD2 (5 bases). This TCR was sampled from an adult with an advanced solid tumor such as melanoma, head and neck, liver or kidney cancer. The CDR3 sequence is CASSLSGDAYNEQFF. CDR3 sequence (DNA): TGTGCCAGCAGTTTATCGGGAGACGCCTACAATGAGCAGTTCTTC.